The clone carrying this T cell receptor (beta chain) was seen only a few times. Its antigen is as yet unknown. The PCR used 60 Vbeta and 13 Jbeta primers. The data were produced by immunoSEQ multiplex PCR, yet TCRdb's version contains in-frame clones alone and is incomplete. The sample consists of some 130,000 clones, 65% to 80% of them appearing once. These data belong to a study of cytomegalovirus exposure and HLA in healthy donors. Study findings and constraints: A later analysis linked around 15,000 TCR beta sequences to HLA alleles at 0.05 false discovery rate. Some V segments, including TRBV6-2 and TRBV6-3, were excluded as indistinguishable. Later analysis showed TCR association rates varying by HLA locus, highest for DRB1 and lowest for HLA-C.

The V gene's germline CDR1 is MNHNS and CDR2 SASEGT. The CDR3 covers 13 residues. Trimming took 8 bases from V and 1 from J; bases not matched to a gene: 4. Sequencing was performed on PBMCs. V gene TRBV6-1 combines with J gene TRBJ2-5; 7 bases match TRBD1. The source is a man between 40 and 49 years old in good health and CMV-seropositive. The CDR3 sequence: CASSRDSQETQYF. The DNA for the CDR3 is TGTGCCAGCTCCCGGGACAGCCAAGAGACCCAGTACTTC.